One sample yielded the 3 T cell receptor beta chains listed below, sequenced in a study of OX40 agonist ivuxolimab in advanced cancers. This table comes from immunoSEQ multiplex PCR, and its TCRdb copy is limited to in-frame clones, with some not included. The table records over 75,000 clones, roughly 92% of them present only once. Source: CD4+ or CD8+ T cells sorted from blood, taken in a trial of the OX40 agonist ivuxolimab. Every receptor here comes from an adult with an advanced solid tumor such as melanoma, head and neck, liver or kidney cancer.

The rearrangement links TRBV5-8 to TRBJ1-2; tentative D call: TRBD1 (5 bases). Germline-derived CDR1 and CDR2 are SGHTS and YDEGEE. Trimming took 2 bases from V and 4 from J, leaving 9 bases between them. CDR3 length equals 13 residues. The CDR3: CASSFTTVYGYTF. CDR3 nucleotides: TGTGCCAGCAGCTTCACGACAGTCTATGGCTACACCTTC.

This sequence joins TRBV27 and TRBJ2-1; no clear D. The CDR3 runs 18 residues. Germline CDR1 and CDR2: MNHEY and SMNVEV (reference sequence). V was trimmed by 2 bases and J by 5 bases, leaving 22 bases between them. The CDR3 region has the DNA TGTGCCAGCAGTTTAAAGCCGTTTTTCGTAGGATCCGACAATGAGCAGTTCTTC. This translates into CASSLKPFFVGSDNEQFF.

This sequence joins TRBV27 and TRBJ2-1; D call uncertain. This CDR3 has 11 amino acids. Trimming pared 6 bases from V and 5 bases from J, leaving 5 bases between. The germline gives CDR1 MNHEY, CDR2 SMNVEV (reference sequence). CDR3 amino acids: CASSLNNEQFF. The CDR3 DNA reads as TGTGCCAGCAGCCTGAACAATGAGCAGTTCTTC.